This T cell receptor beta chain comes out of a study of T cells after yellow fever vaccination. Turning to the study itself: The SMART-Seq v4 Ultra Low Input method served to prepare the low-cell-number fractions.

TCRdb recomputed calls from the 5' RACE reads with MiXCR, one row per CDR3 protein. The sample has a few hundred thousand distinct CDR3 sequences; under 3.5% are singletons. Concerning this clonotype itself: Its target is unknown.

V was pared by 1 base and J by 3 bases, with 9 bases of the junction left unmatched. CDR3 length: 17 residues. The germline CDR1 and CDR2 sequences are LNHNV and YYDKDF (reference sequence). Findings of the study overall: Post-booster repertoires contained most primary-vaccination clones again (roughly 96% CD4, about 90% CD8). Abundant contaminating clonotypes from the bulk population could appear in FACS-sorted repertoires.

This specimen consisted of CD4+ T cells sorted from PBMCs, obtained 10 days after the yellow fever booster vaccination. The chain has TRBV15 and TRBJ2-1, with TRBD2 matching 7 bases. This TCR derives from a man younger than 35 who received the YFV17D yellow fever vaccine. The CDR3 sequence is CATSRGGLADIYNEQFF. CDR3 bases: TGTGCCACCAGCAGAGGTGGCCTAGCGGACATCTACAATGAGCAGTTCTTC.